The rows below give T cell receptor beta chains drawn from one sample of a study of control samples from healthy donors and cancer patients. Libraries were prepared by immunoSEQ multiplex PCR; TCRdb keeps only in-frame clonotypes and omits some of them. The data show tens of thousands of clones, around 92% seen once. The sample was blood. These receptors all stem from a young man in good health. The CDR3 runs from the conserved cysteine through the conserved F or W. The D gene is left open where the match is weak. Not all rows give a size; the values are once, few, many and, for expanded clones, a class.

D: .; J: TRBJ1-4; V: TRBV30; size: .; CDR3: CAWSWGDGPGELFF; DNA: TGTGCCTGGAGTTGGGGGGATGGCCCGGGGGAACTGTTTTTT
D: .; J: TRBJ1-2; V: TRBV19; size: .; CDR3: CASSRDFAGGYTF; DNA: TGTGCCAGTAGTAGGGACTTTGCTGGTGGCTACACCTTC
D: TRBD1; J: TRBJ1-2; V: TRBV5-4; size: once; CDR3: CASRAGQGVYGYTF; DNA: TGTGCCAGCAGGGCGGGACAGGGCGTCTATGGCTACACCTTC
D: .; J: TRBJ2-6; V: TRBV4-3; size: .; CDR3: CASSPKPGANVLTF; DNA: TGCGCCAGCAGCCCCAAGCCCGGGGCCAACGTCCTGACTTTC
D: TRBD2; J: TRBJ2-7; V: TRBV4-1; size: .; CDR3: CASSHQTGGSYEQYF; DNA: TGCGCCAGCAGCCATCAGACGGGAGGGTCGTACGAGCAGTACTTC
D: TRBD1; J: TRBJ1-2; V: TRBV23-1; size: .; CDR3: CASSQNRGFNGYTF; DNA: TGCGCCAGCAGTCAAAACAGGGGTTTCAATGGCTACACCTTC
D: .; J: TRBJ2-4; V: TRBV6-1; size: .; CDR3: CASSDKWAGVNIQYF; DNA: TGTGCCAGCAGTGATAAGTGGGCAGGGGTCAACATTCAGTACTTC
D: .; J: TRBJ2-4; V: TRBV6-2/TRBV6-3; size: .; CDR3: CASSYWMIAKNIQYF; DNA: TGTGCCAGCAGTTACTGGATGATAGCCAAAAACATTCAGTACTTC
D: .; J: TRBJ2-1; V: TRBV6-6; size: .; CDR3: CASSYSTVNEQFF; DNA: TGTGCCAGCAGTTACTCGACGGTGAATGAGCAGTTCTTC
D: TRBD2; J: TRBJ2-1; V: TRBV7-9; size: once; CDR3: CASSLWGGSYNEQFF; DNA: TGTGCCAGCAGCCTGTGGGGGGGTTCCTACAATGAGCAGTTCTTC
D: TRBD1; J: TRBJ1-2; V: TRBV5-5; size: .; CDR3: CASSVLVSLRDSRGGYTF; DNA: TGTGCCAGCAGCGTCCTCGTCTCGCTTCGGGACAGCAGGGGAGGCTACACCTTC